Listed below are T cell receptor beta chains from one sample, sequenced in a study of CD8+CD57+ T cells in acquired aplastic anemia. TCRdb used MiXCR to reprocess the reads, holding one entry per CDR3 protein. The data show 180,000 or so distinct CDR3 sequences, with approximately 49% seen just once and 2.9% held by the top ten. The specimen was sorted CD4+, CD8+, or CD8+CD57+ T cells (not recorded which) from PBMCs. These receptor sequences come from a human donor in good health. Both conserved end residues are part of each CDR3. The D gene is left open where the match is weak. Size is stated for part of the rows, as once, few or many counts, or as a class when the clone is expanded.

v_gene,d_gene,j_gene,abundance,CDR3aa,CDR3nt
TRBV2,NA,TRBJ2-7,once,CASGAGAYEQYF,TGTGCCAGCGGGGCAGGAGCCTACGAGCAGTACTTC
TRBV3-1,NA,TRBJ1-1,many,CASSRLNTEAFF,TGTGCCAGCAGCCGGCTGAACACTGAAGCTTTCTTT
TRBV5-1,TRBD2,TRBJ2-3,many,CASRGGREGPTDTQYF,TGCGCCAGCAGGGGTGGCCGGGAGGGCCCCACAGATACGCAGTATTTT
TRBV7-3,NA,TRBJ1-3,NA,CASSSPGVNTIYF,TGTGCCAGCAGCTCACCGGGGGTGAACACCATATATTTT
TRBV4-1,NA,TRBJ1-5,many,CASSQDRHFGQPQHF,TGCGCCAGCAGCCAAGACCGGCACTTCGGTCAGCCCCAGCATTTT
TRBV10-3,TRBD2,TRBJ2-3,NA,CAIRPVVAGDTDTQYF,TGTGCCATCAGGCCCGTCGTAGCGGGGGACACAGATACGCAGTATTTT
TRBV4-2,TRBD2,TRBJ2-1,few,CASSQNAQLASGSLDEQFF,TGTGCCAGCAGCCAGAACGCGCAATTGGCTAGCGGGAGTCTCGATGAGCAGTTCTTC
TRBV18,TRBD1,TRBJ2-3,NA,CASSLDRVVSTDTQYF,TGTGCCAGCTCACTGGACAGGGTAGTCAGCACAGATACGCAGTATTTT
TRBV2,TRBD1,TRBJ1-5,few,CASTRTGIDQPQHF,TGTGCCAGCACCCGGACAGGGATCGATCAGCCCCAGCATTTT
TRBV24-1,NA,TRBJ1-5,many,CATSDAGRIQPQHF,TGTGCCACCAGTGACGCCGGACGGATTCAGCCCCAGCATTTT
TRBV7-6,NA,TRBJ2-2,NA,CASSLARSTGELFF,TGTGCCAGCAGCTTAGCGCGCAGCACCGGGGAGCTGTTTTTT
TRBV3-1,NA,TRBJ1-2,NA,CASSLTGANYSYTF,TGTGCCAGCAGCCTCACTGGGGCTAACTATAGCTACACCTTC
TRBV20-1,TRBD2,TRBJ2-7,NA,CSARSGAGGPNEQYF,TGCAGTGCTAGATCAGGGGCGGGAGGGCCGAACGAGCAGTACTTC
TRBV6-1,NA,TRBJ2-3,NA,CASTPPTDTQYF,TGTGCCAGCACCCCCCCCACAGATACGCAGTATTTT
TRBV11-3,TRBD1,TRBJ2-5,many,CASSLTGVSETQYF,TGTGCCAGCAGCTTGACAGGGGTGTCAGAGACCCAGTACTTC
TRBV19,NA,TRBJ1-5,once,CASSLGWREGQPQHF,TGTGCCAGCAGCTTAGGTTGGAGGGAGGGGCAGCCCCAGCATTTT
TRBV6-5,NA,TRBJ2-1,many,CASGSLQLSRGEQFF,TGTGCCAGCGGTTCTTTACAGCTATCTCGAGGTGAGCAGTTCTTC
TRBV5-4,NA,TRBJ2-2,many,CASSSLRGNTGELFF,TGTGCCAGCAGCTCGCTGAGAGGTAACACCGGGGAGCTGTTTTTT
TRBV5-6,NA,TRBJ1-2,NA,CAGSLGTQGSYGYTF,TGTGCCGGCAGCTTAGGTACCCAGGGCAGCTATGGCTACACCTTC
TRBV7-9,NA,TRBJ2-5,NA,CASSFRDPQETQYF,TGTGCCAGCAGCTTTAGAGATCCACAAGAGACCCAGTACTTC
TRBV15,TRBD2,TRBJ2-5,NA,CATSRGTTKETQYF,TGTGCCACCAGCAGGGGGACTACCAAAGAGACCCAGTACTTC
TRBV5-1,TRBD2,TRBJ2-7,many,CASSLVGKGLAGPIGEQYF,TGCGCCAGCAGCTTGGTGGGGAAAGGACTAGCGGGACCTATTGGGGAGCAGTACTTC
TRBV9,TRBD2,TRBJ2-5,NA,CASSVDLGGETQYF,TGTGCCAGCAGCGTAGACCTGGGGGGGGAGACCCAGTACTTC
TRBV13,NA,TRBJ1-2,NA,CASSLEGALRGGYTF,TGTGCCAGCAGCTTAGAGGGAGCCCTCAGAGGGGGCTACACCTTC
TRBV5-1,NA,TRBJ2-7,NA,CASSSKTPQRREQYF,TGCGCCAGCAGCTCCAAAACTCCTCAGCGGCGCGAGCAGTACTTC
TRBV6-5,TRBD1,TRBJ1-1,few,CASSYFLPGQGNTEAFF,TGTGCCAGCAGTTACTTCCTACCGGGACAGGGGAACACTGAAGCTTTCTTT
TRBV12-3/TRBV12-4,TRBD1,TRBJ2-3,NA,CASSLLGTGRTDTQYF,TGTGCCAGCAGTTTATTGGGGACAGGAAGGACAGATACGCAGTATTTT
TRBV11-1,TRBD1,TRBJ1-6,NA,CASSFVSGGTGLGTLHF,TGTGCCAGCAGCTTCGTGTCAGGCGGGACAGGGCTAGGGACCCTCCACTTT
TRBV7-9,NA,TRBJ1-5,NA,CASSQDDGVDQPQHF,TGTGCCAGCAGCCAAGATGACGGCGTGGATCAGCCCCAGCATTTT
TRBV5-5,NA,TRBJ2-5,few,CASSSSGSQLLQETQYF,TGTGCCAGCAGCTCTTCCGGGTCACAGCTCCTCCAAGAGACCCAGTACTTC
TRBV10-1,TRBD2,TRBJ2-1,NA,CASSDRTSGNNEQFF,TGCGCCAGCAGTGACAGGACTAGCGGCAACAATGAGCAGTTCTTC
TRBV4-1,NA,TRBJ2-7,NA,CASSHHLDSYEQYF,TGCGCCAGCAGCCATCACCTAGACAGTTACGAGCAGTACTTC
TRBV2,NA,TRBJ1-4,NA,CASSEFGDTNEKLFF,TGTGCCAGCAGTGAATTTGGGGACACTAATGAAAAACTGTTTTTT
TRBV19,TRBD2,TRBJ2-7,few,CASSSGRDEQYF,TGTGCCAGCAGCTCGGGGAGGGACGAGCAGTACTTC
TRBV14,NA,TRBJ1-1,many,CASSRSMNTEAFF,TGTGCCAGCAGCCGCAGTATGAACACTGAAGCTTTCTTT
TRBV2,NA,TRBJ1-4,NA,CASSDGLVANEKLFF,TGTGCCAGCAGTGATGGACTGGTAGCTAATGAAAAACTGTTTTTT
TRBV7-2,NA,TRBJ2-5,NA,CASSGRGAGQETQYF,TGTGCCAGCAGCGGGAGGGGGGCGGGGCAAGAGACCCAGTACTTC
TRBV20-1,NA,TRBJ2-1,NA,CSATGGTDTQFF,TGCAGTGCTACGGGGGGCACAGATACGCAGTTCTTC
TRBV10-3,NA,TRBJ2-1,many,CAISEGHGGSYNEQFF,TGTGCCATCAGTGAGGGACACGGGGGATCCTACAATGAGCAGTTCTTC
TRBV6-1,NA,TRBJ1-1,NA,CASIIGTTMNTEAFF,TGTGCCAGCATTATAGGGACAACTATGAACACTGAAGCTTTCTTT
TRBV9,TRBD1,TRBJ2-3,NA,CASSDRDRANTQYF,TGTGCCAGCAGCGACCGGGACAGGGCGAATACGCAGTATTTT
TRBV10-2,NA,TRBJ1-1,NA,CASSPAQTEAFF,TGCGCCAGCAGCCCAGCCCAGACTGAAGCTTTCTTT
TRBV24-1,NA,TRBJ1-5,many,CATSGGGPFNQPQHF,TGTGCCACCAGCGGGGGAGGTCCGTTCAATCAGCCCCAGCATTTT
TRBV9,NA,TRBJ1-3,many,CASSRGWGSGNTIYF,TGTGCCAGCAGCCGCGGCTGGGGCTCTGGAAACACCATATATTTT
TRBV5-1,TRBD2,TRBJ2-7,NA,CASSLTPRTSGTYEQYF,TGCGCCAGCAGCTTGACCCCCCGGACTAGCGGGACCTACGAGCAGTACTTC
TRBV20-1,NA,TRBJ1-6,NA,CSAPQIRGTRSSYNSPLHF,TGCAGTGCTCCCCAGATTCGGGGGACCAGGAGCTCCTATAATTCACCCCTCCACTTT
TRBV10-3,NA,TRBJ1-5,few,CAISEWGDSNQPQHF,TGTGCCATCAGTGAGTGGGGGGATAGCAATCAGCCCCAGCATTTT
TRBV20-1,NA,TRBJ2-7,NA,CSARDFRGPLEQYF,TGCAGTGCTAGAGATTTCCGAGGGCCTCTCGAGCAGTACTTC
TRBV7-2,TRBD2,TRBJ2-5,many,CASSFLAGGGGETQYF,TGTGCCAGCAGCTTTCTAGCGGGAGGGGGGGGCGAGACCCAGTACTTC
TRBV19,TRBD1,TRBJ1-1,NA,CASTLGGTGVTEAFF,TGTGCCAGTACTTTGGGAGGGACAGGGGTTACTGAAGCTTTCTTT
TRBV24-1,NA,TRBJ2-5,few,CATGQNQETQYF,TGTGCCACCGGACAGAATCAAGAGACCCAGTACTTC
TRBV6-1,NA,TRBJ2-7,many,CASSEAHRDEQYF,TGTGCCAGCAGTGAGGCCCACAGGGACGAGCAGTACTTC